A selection of T cell receptor beta chains follows, all from one sample in a study of cytomegalovirus exposure and HLA in healthy donors. The assay was immunoSEQ multiplex PCR, and TCRdb's table has in-frame clones only and misses some. Among under 150,000 clones, 84% were seen once, and the ten largest hold 2% to 3%. The sequenced sample consisted of PBMCs. These receptors came from a man aged 50-60 years in good health and CMV-seronegative. Each CDR3 is given with its conserved first and last residue. The order of the fields is J gene, V gene, D gene, clone size, CDR3 DNA, CDR3 protein. D genes are given only for firm matches. Only some rows state a clone size, as once, few, many or a class for expanded clones.

j_call: TRBJ2-7
v_call: TRBV7-8
d_call: .
clone_size: .
cdr3_nt: TGTGCCAGCAGCTTACCCGGTCCCGCGTACGAGCAGTACTTC
cdr3_aa: CASSLPGPAYEQYF

j_call: TRBJ2-3
v_call: TRBV10-2
d_call: .
clone_size: .
cdr3_nt: TGCGCCAGCAGAGGGGGTGGCGGCTCAGATACGCAGTATTTT
cdr3_aa: CASRGGGGSDTQYF

j_call: TRBJ2-3
v_call: TRBV21-1
d_call: .
clone_size: .
cdr3_nt: TGTGCCAGCAACAGGATAATTGACCACCTCCTGGCAGATACGCAGTATTTT
cdr3_aa: CASNRIIDHLLADTQYF

j_call: TRBJ2-2
v_call: TRBV29-1
d_call: TRBD1
clone_size: .
cdr3_nt: TGCAGCGTTGGGACAGGGAACACCGGGGAGCTGTTTTTT
cdr3_aa: CSVGTGNTGELFF

j_call: TRBJ2-3
v_call: TRBV4-3
d_call: .
clone_size: .
cdr3_nt: TGCGCCAGCAGCCAAGCCCGGGCAGGGGATACGCAGTATTTT
cdr3_aa: CASSQARAGDTQYF

j_call: TRBJ2-3
v_call: TRBV5-1
d_call: .
clone_size: .
cdr3_nt: TGCGCCAGCAGCCTGTTACCAGAAAGCACAGATACGCAGTATTTT
cdr3_aa: CASSLLPESTDTQYF

j_call: TRBJ2-7
v_call: TRBV20-1
d_call: .
clone_size: .
cdr3_nt: TGCAGTGCCGGACAGCTACAACAGCAGTACTTC
cdr3_aa: CSAGQLQQQYF

j_call: TRBJ1-6
v_call: TRBV6-5
d_call: .
clone_size: .
cdr3_nt: TGTGCCAGCAACGAGCGGACCTATAATTCACCCCTCCACTTT
cdr3_aa: CASNERTYNSPLHF

j_call: TRBJ1-5
v_call: TRBV19
d_call: .
clone_size: .
cdr3_nt: TGTGCCAGTAGTACCGCGCACCGTAGCGATCAGCCCCAGCATTTT
cdr3_aa: CASSTAHRSDQPQHF

j_call: TRBJ2-3
v_call: TRBV5-1
d_call: TRBD2
clone_size: .
cdr3_nt: TGCGCCAGCAGCTTGGGGGGACTAGCGGGTAGCACAGATACGCAGTATTTT
cdr3_aa: CASSLGGLAGSTDTQYF

j_call: TRBJ2-2
v_call: TRBV9
d_call: .
clone_size: .
cdr3_nt: TGTGCCAGCAGTAGGAGGGACAACACCGGGGAGCTGTTTTTT
cdr3_aa: CASSRRDNTGELFF

j_call: TRBJ2-1
v_call: TRBV10-1
d_call: .
clone_size: .
cdr3_nt: TGCGCCACAAGACCAGGGTTAGGTAACAATGAGCAGTTCTTC
cdr3_aa: CATRPGLGNNEQFF

j_call: TRBJ2-3
v_call: TRBV29-1
d_call: .
clone_size: .
cdr3_nt: TGCAGCGGACAGTTTGTGAGCACAGATACGCAGTATTTT
cdr3_aa: CSGQFVSTDTQYF

j_call: TRBJ1-3
v_call: TRBV5-1
d_call: .
clone_size: once
cdr3_nt: TGCGCCAGCAGCACCGGGACAACCGGAAACACCATATATTTT
cdr3_aa: CASSTGTTGNTIYF

j_call: TRBJ1-4
v_call: TRBV9
d_call: TRBD1
clone_size: .
cdr3_nt: TGTGCCAGCAGCGTAGGGGGCAGTGGGACAGCTAATGAAAAACTGTTTTTT
cdr3_aa: CASSVGGSGTANEKLFF

j_call: TRBJ2-7
v_call: TRBV29-1
d_call: TRBD2
clone_size: .
cdr3_nt: TGCAGCGTTGAGGGGCGGGGGAGCTCCTACGAGCAGTACTTC
cdr3_aa: CSVEGRGSSYEQYF

j_call: TRBJ2-7
v_call: TRBV6-6
d_call: TRBD1
clone_size: .
cdr3_nt: TGTGCCAGCAGTAACCGGGACAGGGGCAACGAGCAGTACTTC
cdr3_aa: CASSNRDRGNEQYF

j_call: TRBJ1-2
v_call: TRBV7-8
d_call: .
clone_size: .
cdr3_nt: TGTGCCAGCAGCTTAGACCTAGGGGGCTATGGCTACACCTTC
cdr3_aa: CASSLDLGGYGYTF

j_call: TRBJ2-7
v_call: TRBV10-3
d_call: TRBD2
clone_size: few
cdr3_nt: TGTGCCAGCTCCGGGACTAGGCACGAGCAGTACTTC
cdr3_aa: CASSGTRHEQYF

j_call: TRBJ2-3
v_call: TRBV19
d_call: TRBD1
clone_size: .
cdr3_nt: TGTGCCAGTAGGCCCCATCAGGGGGCAGATACGCAGTATTTT
cdr3_aa: CASRPHQGADTQYF

j_call: TRBJ2-3
v_call: TRBV5-1
d_call: TRBD2
clone_size: .
cdr3_nt: TGCGCCAGCAGCACTGGACTAGCGGGGAGGGCAGATACGCAGTATTTT
cdr3_aa: CASSTGLAGRADTQYF

j_call: TRBJ2-1
v_call: TRBV10-1
d_call: .
clone_size: .
cdr3_nt: TGCGCCAGCAGTGACCCGAGGCAGGGAGGACGTACTGAGCAGTTCTTC
cdr3_aa: CASSDPRQGGRTEQFF

j_call: TRBJ1-3
v_call: TRBV4-2
d_call: TRBD1
clone_size: .
cdr3_nt: TGTGCCAGCAGCCAGGATGGACAGGGCCCTGGAAACACCATATATTTT
cdr3_aa: CASSQDGQGPGNTIYF

j_call: TRBJ2-5
v_call: TRBV5-1
d_call: .
clone_size: .
cdr3_nt: TGCGCCAGCAGCTTACCAGGGGGGGAGACCCAGTACTTC
cdr3_aa: CASSLPGGETQYF